This T cell receptor (beta chain) was captured in a study of response to subunit inactivated influenza vaccine. This CDR3 contains 17 residues. V shed 4 bases and J shed 7 bases, with 23 bases lying between them. Germline CDR1 reads SGHRS; CDR2 reads YFSETQ. This clonotype was counted between two and nine times. Its antigen is unknown. One entry per CDR3 protein, called by TCRdb with MiXCR from the RT-PCR reads. The repertoire consists of about 780,000 distinct CDR3 sequences, with under 20% occurring once and the leading ten covering roughly 11%. The study's findings and limits: Each seasonal influenza vaccination recruits few new T cells, the authors suggested.

The specimen comprised PBMCs from blood, sampled roughly 5 days after vaccination. The chain is built from TRBV5-1 and TRBJ2-2; a possible D gene is TRBD2 (5 bases). The TCR originated in a man in his fifties who received an inactivated influenza vaccine. The CDR3 sequence: CASSHSSRGARIGELFF. CDR3 sequence (DNA): TGCGCCAGCAGCCATAGTAGCCGGGGTGCTCGGATCGGGGAGCTGTTTTTT.